Listed below are T cell receptor beta chains from one sample, sequenced in a study of blood T cells in healthy people across ages. TCRdb reprocessed the 5' RACE reads via MiXCR and lists one record per CDR3 protein. The repertoire holds fewer than 900,000 distinct CDR3 sequences, with 35% to 45% as singletons. The sample taken for sequencing was blood. The source of these receptors is a woman aged 55-70 years in good health. Both conserved end residues are part of each CDR3.

V gene | CDR3 protein
TRBV20-1 | CSADRRDTDTQYF
TRBV2 | CATEREPEETQYF
TRBV25-1 | CASSEYGENAWSCYEKLFF
TRBV20-1 | CSAPRGGPKNIQYF
TRBV7-8 | CVSSYRTGGRYF
TRBV20-1 | CSAASLQSSPSYEQYF
TRBV7-3 | CASSSLVEGANGYTF
TRBV13 | CASSLTGGRDHEQFF
TRBV12-3/TRBV12-4 | CVSSPGGLDTQSF
TRBV4-3 | CASSQVQLGSYNEQFF
TRBV6-1 | CASSERGLGFQETQYF
TRBV5-1 | CASRTGPTSSYNEQYF
TRBV25-1 | CASSPPGTRNTGELFF
TRBV28 | CASRPGRENEQYF
TRBV20-1 | CSAHNSGSSYEQYF
TRBV29-1 | CSVLGRMNTEAFF
TRBV30 | CAWTGTGYTDTLYF
TRBV14 | CASSQVLGGRAPYEQYF
TRBV29-1 | CSVELPLGELFF
TRBV3-1 | CASSQIRSGIYNEQFF
TRBV3-1 | CASSQDLGTVQPQHF
TRBV12-3/TRBV12-4 | CASSFDPGTNEKLFF
TRBV6-5 | CASSYLRLAGNNEQFF
TRBV4-1 | CASTGGTAPPEQYF
TRBV29-1 | CSVEGVGSPYEQYF
TRBV18 | CASSPPGQQYERYF
TRBV3-1 | CASSAQADRGGPWQYF
TRBV5-1 | CASRTDTRGDNEQYF
TRBV2 | CASRDRGTEAFF
TRBV28 | CASSLVWGDEKLFF
TRBV7-3 | CASSLGVAEQFF
TRBV18 | CASSPTGPEQFF
TRBV11-1 | CASSLRPAANTGELFF
TRBV18 | CASLPGQGLLNSPLHF
TRBV12-3/TRBV12-4 | CASSTRGANEKLFF
TRBV13 | CASSPELAGDYNEQFF
TRBV12-3/TRBV12-4 | CASSFLGAYEQYF
TRBV7-2 | CASSPGQGRDEKLFF
TRBV6-6 | CASRTGAHTGELFF
TRBV20-1 | CSARMTSGRGETQYF